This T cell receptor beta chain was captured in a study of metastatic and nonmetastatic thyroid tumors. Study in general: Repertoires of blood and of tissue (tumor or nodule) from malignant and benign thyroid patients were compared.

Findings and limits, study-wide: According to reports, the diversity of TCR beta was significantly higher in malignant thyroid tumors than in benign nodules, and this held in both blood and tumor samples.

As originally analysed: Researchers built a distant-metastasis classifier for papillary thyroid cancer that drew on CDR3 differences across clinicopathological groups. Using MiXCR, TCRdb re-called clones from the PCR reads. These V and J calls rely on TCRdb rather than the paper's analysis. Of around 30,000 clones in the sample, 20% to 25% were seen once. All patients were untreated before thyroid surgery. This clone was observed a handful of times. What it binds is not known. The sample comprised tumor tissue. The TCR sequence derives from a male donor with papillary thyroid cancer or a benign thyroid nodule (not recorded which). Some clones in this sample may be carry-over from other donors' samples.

DNA for the CDR3: TGTGCCAGCAGTTCCCCCTTAGCGGTCTCCTACAATGAGCAGTTCTTC. The encoded protein is CASSSPLAVSYNEQFF. The V call is TRBV28, the J call TRBJ2-1; possible D gene TRBD2, 6 bases. Trimming took off 4 bases at V and 0 bases at J, with 13 bases between the two ends. The germline CDR1 and CDR2 sequences are MDHEN and SYDVKM. The CDR3 spans 16 residues. Full variable domain (outside the CDR3, taken from reference TRBV28 and TRBJ2-1): DVKVTQSSRYLVKRTGEKVFLECVQDMDHENMFWYRQDPGLGLRLIYFSYDVKMKEKGDIPEGYSVSREKKERFSLILESASTNQTSMYLCASSSPLAVSYNEQFFGPGTRLTVL.